This T cell receptor (beta chain) was retrieved from a study of beta chain features in type 1 diabetes. Reverse transcription of all isolated RNA meant that expressed TCRB transcripts were sequenced. The table came from immunoSEQ multiplex PCR; TCRdb's copy has only in-frame clones and leaves some out. The table lists about 660,000 clones, around an eighth of them singletons. Per germline, CDR1 LNHNV and CDR2 YYDKDF (reference sequence). The ends were cut back, 1 base at V and 4 bases at J, with 7 bases in the middle. There are 13 residues in the CDR3. This clone has just a few counts. What it binds is not known. Study-level findings and limits: Patients and controls would be equally affected if PCR favored shorter templates. cDNA sequencing could over-represent cells with high TCR expression. Within each of all four CD4+ subsets, Type 1 diabetes patients had TCRB CDR3s that were moderately but significantly shorter.

The V and J genes are TRBV15 and TRBJ2-5; the D gene is possibly TRBD1 (5 bases). The receptor was derived from a man aged 18 to 29 with type 1 diabetes. The specimen was naive CD4+ T cells from blood. CDR3: CATSRARGETQYF. CDR3 coding DNA: TGTGCCACCAGCAGAGCTAGGGGAGAGACCCAGTACTTC. Drawing the rest from reference TRBV15 and TRBJ2-5, the complete variable domain is DAMVIQNPRYQVTQFGKPVTLSCSQTLNHNVMYWYQQKSSQAPKLLFHYYDKDFNNEADTPDNFQSRRPNTSFCFLDIRSPGLGDTAMYLCATSRARGETQYFGPGTRLLVL.